This T cell receptor beta chain was sequenced in a study of T cell responses to AZD1222 COVID-19 vaccine. For the study at large: The analysis combined second doses at about 4 or about 12 weeks. Overall study results and limits: Spike-specific TCR breadth and depth rose after two AZD1222 doses.

The CDR3 consists of 18 residues. CDR1 is MNHEY and CDR2 is SMNVEV in the germline V gene (reference sequence). Trimming removed 1 base at V and 6 bases at J, with 22 bases between. Note on this clone: The antigen is undetermined.

Measured with immunoSEQ multiplex PCR; TCRdb has only the in-frame clones, and not every one. The sample gives 180,000 or so clones, roughly 94% of which show up once; about 0.64% is in the top ten. The chain is built from TRBV27 and TRBJ2-1; D is possibly TRBD2 (6 bases). The clonotype was recovered from an adult in good health. Specimen: peripheral blood, collected on day 0 of AZD1222 vaccination. This CDR3 reads CASSLFSSMASASNEQFF. DNA for the CDR3: TGTGCCAGCAGTTTATTCTCTTCTATGGCTAGCGCGTCCAATGAGCAGTTCTTC.